These 24 T cell receptor beta chains originate from one sample sequenced in a study of CD8 T cells in Susac syndrome. Reverse transcription of roughly 0.45 to 1 ug RNA used random hexamers. Using its own MiXCR run on the immunoSEQ multiplex PCR reads, TCRdb lists one record per CDR3 protein. Of under 200,000 distinct CDR3 sequences in the sample, around 96% were seen once. Material: CD8+ T cells from PBMCs. The origin of the receptors is a human donor with multiple sclerosis.

The chain combines TRBV4-1 with TRBJ2-7, with a tentative D call TRBD1 (6 bases). Germline V gives CDR1 MGHRA, CDR2 YSYEKL. The CDR3 length is 15 residues. The V gene lost 2 bases and the J gene lost 0 bases, with 11 bases spanning the gap. The CDR3 loop is CASSQRQGISYEQYF. The CDR3 DNA reads TGCGCCAGCAGCCAACGGCAGGGGATCTCCTACGAGCAGTACTTC.

The rearrangement uses TRBV18 and TRBJ2-7, with D tentatively TRBD1 or TRBD2 (5 bases each). V lost 3 bases and J 5 bases, leaving 20 bases between the germline ends. The CDR3 runs to 16 residues. From germline, CDR1 is KGHSH and CDR2 LQKENI. CDR3 loop: CASSPRGDLARDEQYF. The CDR3, as DNA: TGTGCCAGCTCACCTCGAGGGGACCTCGCTCGGGACGAGCAGTACTTC. Complete variable domain (other parts from reference TRBV18 and TRBJ2-7): NAGVMQNPRHLVRRRGQEARLRCSPMKGHSHVYWYRQLPEEGLKFMVYLQKENIIDESGMPKERFSAEFPKEGPSILRIQQVVRGDSAAYFCASSPRGDLARDEQYFGPGTRLTVT.

The chain joins TRBV29-1 to TRBJ2-1; D remains ambiguous. Trimming took 7 bases from V and 0 from J, leaving 7 bases between them. Germline CDR1 SQVTM, CDR2 ANQGSEA. This CDR3 has 12 amino acids. CDR3: CSARPSYNEQFF. CDR3 bases: TGCAGCGCCCGTCCCTCCTACAATGAGCAGTTCTTC.

The chain carries TRBV7-3 and TRBJ2-3, with 8 bases aligning to TRBD2. Germline assignment: CDR1 SGHTA and CDR2 FQGTGA. With 6 bases clipped from V and 5 bases from J, the junction kept 10 bases outside the gene matches. This CDR3 has 15 residues. CDR3 sequence reads: CASSVAGGALDTQYF. CDR3 DNA sequence: TGTGCCAGCAGTGTTGCCGGGGGGGCCTTAGATACGCAGTATTTT.

The sample holds one count of this clonotype. V gene TRBV28 combines with J gene TRBJ2-3; TRBD2 is a possible D gene (6 bases). Trimming removed 6 bases at V and 5 bases at J, with 15 bases between. The germline gives CDR1 MDHEN, CDR2 SYDVKM. The CDR3 length is 14 residues. The CDR3 DNA is TGTGCCAGCAGCGCCGGACTACCTCGAGATACGCAGTATTTT. This sequence encodes CASSAGLPRDTQYF.

This CDR3 is CASSLGAGIYEQYF. The CDR3, as DNA: TGTGCCAGCAGTTTAGGAGCGGGGATCTACGAGCAGTACTTC. The genes are TRBV27 and TRBJ2-7; 7 bases are a match to TRBD2. J lost 3 bases, V lost 2 bases, and 4 bases had no gene match. CDR1 and CDR2 (germline): MNHEY, SMNVEV (reference sequence). The CDR3 sequence is 14 residues long.

The V call is TRBV27, the J call TRBJ2-1; the D gene is possibly TRBD2 (6 bases). V lost 7 bases and J lost 7, with 20 bases in between. Germline CDR1 is MNHEY and CDR2 is SMNVEV (reference sequence). The CDR3 length is 15 residues. CDR3 region: CASTILASGGNEQFF. The CDR3 coding sequence is TGTGCCAGCACTATACTAGCTTCCGGCGGTAATGAGCAGTTCTTC.

This clonotype was detected only a few times. This chain joins TRBV5-4 and TRBJ2-5, with D possibly matching TRBD1 (6 bases). The CDR3 covers 13 residues. Per the germline V gene, CDR1 is SGHNT and CDR2 is YYREEE (reference sequence). With 1 base removed from V and 4 bases from J, the gap between germline ends came to 8 bases. The CDR3: CASSLYRAETQYF. CDR3 bases: TGTGCCAGCAGCTTGTACAGGGCAGAGACCCAGTACTTC. Drawing the rest from reference TRBV5-4 and TRBJ2-5, the complete variable domain is ETGVTQSPTHLIKTRGQQVTLRCSSQSGHNTVSWYQQALGQGPQFIFQYYREEENGRGNFPPRFSGLQFPNYSSELNVNALELDDSALYLCASSLYRAETQYFGPGTRLLVL.

The chain couples TRBV2 to TRBJ2-7; D is possibly TRBD1 or TRBD2 (5 bases each). Germline CDR1 SNHLY, CDR2 FYNNEI. Trimming left V 0 bases short and J 2 bases short, with 11 bases between. The CDR3 length is 15 residues. The CDR3 reads CASSEAGEPTYEQYF. CDR3 sequence (DNA): TGTGCCAGCAGTGAAGCGGGGGAGCCCACCTACGAGCAGTACTTC.

This chain uses TRBV13 with TRBJ1-6, with 7 nucleotides matching TRBD1. Germline assignment: CDR1 PRHDT and CDR2 FYEKMQ (reference sequence). The CDR3 spans 15 residues. With V trimmed by 1 base and J by 10 bases, 7 bases remained unmatched. The CDR3 reads CASSLDGGGESPLHF. CDR3 sequence (DNA): TGTGCCAGCAGCTTAGATGGAGGGGGCGAGTCACCCCTCCACTTT.

The sample holds one count of this clonotype. This chain uses TRBV25-1 with TRBJ2-7, with 7 bases identical to TRBD1. This CDR3 comprises 14 residues. The germline gives CDR1 MGHDK, CDR2 SYGVNS. Trimming took 2 bases from V and 4 from J; bases not matched to a gene: 5. The CDR3 bases are TGTGCCAGCAGTGAAAGAGGGGGCAGTTACGAGCAGTACTTC. Protein: CASSERGGSYEQYF.

In DNA form, the CDR3 reads TGTGCCAGCAGTTTTGCAGGGACCGTCTCTGGGGCCAACGTCCTGACTTTC. The encoded protein is CASSFAGTVSGANVLTF. The chain carries TRBV27 and TRBJ2-6, with D possibly being TRBD1 or TRBD2 (5 bases each). This CDR3 spans 17 amino acids. Looked up from germline, CDR1 is MNHEY and CDR2 is SMNVEV (reference sequence). V dropped 3 bases and J dropped 0 bases, with 12 bases sitting between them. Variable domain in full (rest from reference TRBV27 and TRBJ2-6): EAQVTQNPRYLITVTGKKLTVTCSQNMNHEYMSWYRQDPGLGLRQIYYSMNVEVTDKGDVPEGYKVSRKEKRNFPLILESPSPNQTSLYFCASSFAGTVSGANVLTFGAGSRLTVL.

The chain employs TRBV27 and TRBJ2-7; tentatively, D is TRBD2 (6 bases). Per germline, CDR1 MNHEY and CDR2 SMNVEV (reference sequence). The CDR3 covers 16 residues. V was pared by 3 bases and J by 2 bases, with 17 bases between. The CDR3 DNA reads TGTGCCAGCAGTTTTGGGGTGACCGGGACTGCCTACGAGCAGTACTTC. It specifies CASSFGVTGTAYEQYF.

The V gene is TRBV30, the J gene TRBJ1-1; D uncertain. Trimming pared 4 bases from V and 1 base from J, leaving 7 bases between. The length of the CDR3 is 12 residues. The germline gives CDR1 GTSNPN, CDR2 SVGIG (reference sequence). Here the CDR3 reads CAWNAGNTEAFF. The CDR3 DNA reads as TGTGCCTGGAATGCGGGGAACACTGAAGCTTTCTTT.

The chain uses TRBV30 and TRBJ1-5; D unresolved. CDR3 size: 13 residues. V shed 2 bases and J shed 2 bases, with 7 bases lying between them. Germline V gives CDR1 GTSNPN, CDR2 SVGIG (reference sequence). In DNA form, the CDR3 reads TGTGCCTGGAGTTCGGGTGGCAATCAGCCCCAGCATTTT. Translation gives CAWSSGGNQPQHF.

The rearrangement uses TRBV4-1 and TRBJ2-1; TRBD2 agrees at 8 bases. CDR3 length: 16 residues. J was trimmed by 9 bases and V by 4 bases; bases with no gene match: 14. Per germline, CDR1 MGHRA and CDR2 YSYEKL. CDR3 nucleotide sequence: TGCGCCAGCAGCCTTAAGAGCCCTATAAGCGGGGGTGAGCAGTTCTTC. Amino acid sequence: CASSLKSPISGGEQFF.

The chain is built from TRBV5-1 and TRBJ2-7, with a weak D call TRBD2 (6 bases). V was shortened by 0 bases and J by 2 bases, with 12 bases between the two germline ends. The CDR3 spans 15 residues. Germline V gives CDR1 SGHRS, CDR2 YFSETQ. The CDR3 region has the DNA TGCGCCAGCAGCTTGGTTCCTCGGGGGACCTACGAGCAGTACTTC. It specifies CASSLVPRGTYEQYF.

This clonotype was recorded once. This chain joins TRBV27 and TRBJ2-3, with D possibly TRBD1 on 8 matching bases. This CDR3 spans 12 amino acids. V was clipped by 5 bases and J by 9 bases, with 12 bases between them. CDR1 and CDR2 from the germline V gene are MNHEY and SMNVEV (reference sequence). The CDR3 reads CASSPQGGTQYF. As DNA, the CDR3 is TGTGCCAGCAGTCCACAGGGGGGGACGCAGTATTTT.

The chain joins TRBV20-1 to TRBJ1-6; D unresolved. Germline V gene sequence: CDR1 DFQATT, CDR2 SNEGSKA (reference sequence). The CDR3 extends over 15 amino acids. With 0 bases removed from V and 7 bases from J, the gap between germline ends came to 13 bases. The CDR3 DNA sequence: TGCAGTGCTAGAGATTTGAACCTAGGCAATTCACCCCTCCACTTT. Translated, it gives CSARDLNLGNSPLHF.

The V call is TRBV9, the J call TRBJ1-1; D is possibly TRBD1 (6 bases). Germline lookup yields CDR1 SGDLS and CDR2 YYNGEE. V was clipped by 7 bases and J by 0 bases, with 13 bases between them. The CDR3 extends over 14 amino acids. DNA of the CDR3: TGTGCCAGCGGCGACAACAGGGTGAACACTGAAGCTTTCTTT. This codes for CASGDNRVNTEAFF.

The rearrangement uses TRBV6-5 and TRBJ1-1; D might be TRBD1 (6 bases). CDR1 is MNHEY, CDR2 SVGAGI, per germline. The CDR3 length is 14 residues. V shed 5 bases and J shed 1 base, with 11 bases lying between them. As DNA, the CDR3 is TGTGCCAGCAGTCGACAGGTTCGGAACACTGAAGCTTTCTTT. Protein product: CASSRQVRNTEAFF.

The rearrangement uses TRBV15 and TRBJ1-4; D ambiguous. V was shortened by 6 bases and J by 7 bases, with 9 bases between the two germline ends. This CDR3 region has 12 residues. Germline CDR1 and CDR2: LNHNV and YYDKDF (reference sequence). The CDR3 DNA is TGTGCCACCAGTAGTTTGGCTGAAAAACTGTTTTTT. Encoded protein: CATSSLAEKLFF.

This clonotype was seen a handful of times. The V gene is TRBV21-1, the J gene TRBJ1-1; whether TRBD1, the table's D call, matches the DNA was not checked. TRBV21-1 is described as a pseudogene. The CDR3 has 12 residues. CDR3 region: CASKTGNTEAFF. In nucleotides, the CDR3 is TGTGCCAGCAAGACAGGGAACACTGAAGCTTTCTTT.

Written as DNA, the CDR3 is TGTGCCAGCATAACAACGGTCATGGCGGATGAGCAGTTCTTC. This gives the protein CASITTVMADEQFF. The gene calls are TRBV2 and TRBJ2-1; no reliable D call. The CDR3 totals 14 residues. Per germline, CDR1 SNHLY and CDR2 FYNNEI. With 7 bases removed from V and 8 bases from J, the gap between germline ends came to 18 bases.